This TCR beta chain comes out of a study of early T cells in non-severe SARS-CoV-2 infection. Overall study: Sequenced material consisted of bulk RNA (from unsorted whole blood), and chains were unpaired. Whole-study results and caveats: VDJdb-based matching was biased toward anti-spike CD8 responses and missed private and CD4 specificities.

Unique molecular identifiers were attached to individual cDNA molecules. A single record per CDR3 protein comes from TCRdb applying MiXCR to the 5' RACE reads. The sample has 100,000 to 130,000 distinct CDR3 sequences, around 10% seen once. Comments on this clonotype: The antigen is undetermined.

The CDR3 loop spans 12 amino acids. Per germline, CDR1 MDHEN and CDR2 SYDVKM. V gave up 7 bases and J gave up 0 bases, with 4 bases separating them. V is TRBV28 and J is TRBJ1-5, with unresolved D. This sequence was found in an adult who was a healthcare worker with PCR-confirmed SARS-CoV-2 infection or an uninfected control (not recorded which). Sequencing input: whole blood. The CDR3 reads CASTFSNQPQHF. CDR3 nucleotide sequence: TGTGCCAGCACTTTTAGCAATCAGCCCCAGCATTTT.